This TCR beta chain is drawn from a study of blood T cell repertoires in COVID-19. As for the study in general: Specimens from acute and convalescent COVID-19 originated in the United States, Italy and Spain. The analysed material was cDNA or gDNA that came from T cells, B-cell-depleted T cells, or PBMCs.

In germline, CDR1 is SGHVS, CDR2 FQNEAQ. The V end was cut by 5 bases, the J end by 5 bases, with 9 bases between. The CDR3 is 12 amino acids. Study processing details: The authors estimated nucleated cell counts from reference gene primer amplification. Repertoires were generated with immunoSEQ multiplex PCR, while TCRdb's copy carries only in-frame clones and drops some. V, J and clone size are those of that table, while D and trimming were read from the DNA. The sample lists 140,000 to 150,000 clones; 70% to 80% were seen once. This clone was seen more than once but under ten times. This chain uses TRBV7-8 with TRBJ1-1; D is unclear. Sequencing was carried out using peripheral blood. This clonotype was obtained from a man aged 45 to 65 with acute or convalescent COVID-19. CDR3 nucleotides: TGTGCCAGCAGCCGGCGGTTAACTGAAGCTTTCTTT. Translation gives CASSRRLTEAFF.